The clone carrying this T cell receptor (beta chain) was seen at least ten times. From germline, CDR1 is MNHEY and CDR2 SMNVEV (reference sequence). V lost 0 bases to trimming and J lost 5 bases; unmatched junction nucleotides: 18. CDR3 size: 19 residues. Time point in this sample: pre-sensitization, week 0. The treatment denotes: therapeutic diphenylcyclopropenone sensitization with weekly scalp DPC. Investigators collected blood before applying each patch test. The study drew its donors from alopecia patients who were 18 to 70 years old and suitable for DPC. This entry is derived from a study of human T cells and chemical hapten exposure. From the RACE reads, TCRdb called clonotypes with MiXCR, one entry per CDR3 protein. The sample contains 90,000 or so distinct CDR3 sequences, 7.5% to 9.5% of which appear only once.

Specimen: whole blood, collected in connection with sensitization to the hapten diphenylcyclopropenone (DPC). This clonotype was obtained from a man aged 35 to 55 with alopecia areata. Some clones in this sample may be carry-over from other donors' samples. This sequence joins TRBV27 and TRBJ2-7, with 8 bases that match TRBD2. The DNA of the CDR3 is TGTGCCAGCAGTTTATCTGTTTTCGGGATGCGGCGGGAGGCGAACGAGCAGTACTTC. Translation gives CASSLSVFGMRREANEQYF.